One TCR beta chain is described in this entry. In its sample, this clonotype was seen a few times. Its antigen is currently not known. Base qualities are not provided; no much larger clone lies one nucleotide away. The receptor library was made with 5' RACE. Sequencing took place on a NextSeq 500. To correct for sequencing error and PCR bias, the TCR library protocol tagged individual cDNA molecules with unique molecular identifiers. TCR alpha and beta chains were both sequenced, and the abundances of alpha and beta sequences in each sample were closely correlated with each other. Under the source paper's analysis protocol: Decombinator V4 was used to annotate the V gene, J gene and CDR3 of the TCR sequences. Expanded TCRs were defined as changing significantly between any two time points under a Poisson model with p below 0.0001. Abundances of TCRs were expressed as counts per million after normalisation to the total number of TCRs sequenced in each sample. TRAV1-2 paired with TRAJ12, TRAJ20 or TRAJ33 defined MAIT TCRs, while TRAV10 paired with TRAJ18 defined iNKT TCRs. VDJdb, accessed on 1 November 2021, was searched for TCRs annotated for CMV, EBV and SARS-CoV-2, and TCRs annotated for more than one antigen were excluded. TCRdb's own reprocessing of the public reads used fastp at Q25 and MiXCR and kept productive beta chains. Records with the same CDR3 protein are collapsed into one entry carrying the most frequent genes and DNA. These V and J calls are TCRdb output, not the study's own analysis. The sample table contains about 110,000 distinct CDR3 sequences; only one count was recorded for 9% to 13% of them. 3% to 3.5% of the sample goes to the ten largest clones.

The CDR3 numbers 14 residues from cysteine through phenylalanine. Solely the CDR3 DNA is kept, with 42 bases framed from the first base. CDR1 LNHDA and CDR2 SQIVND are derived from the germline V gene (reference sequence). V is pruned by 7 bases and J by 3 bases, leaving 6 bases of the junction without a gene match. This specimen comes from a study of early T cells in non-severe SARS-CoV-2 infection (dated by TCRdb to the early 2020s). Study-wide context: Because TCR sequencing was done on bulk RNA from unsorted whole blood, the alpha and beta chains could not be paired. What the study reported, not specific to this receptor: Matching against VDJdb was skewed toward anti-spike CD8 responses, likely underestimated virus-specific expansions, and missed private and CD4 specificities.

The study was a case-control design nested within a healthcare worker cohort in London, UK, with weekly nasopharyngeal swab PCR tests and blood sampling. Healthcare workers were recruited between 23 and 31 March 2020, during the week of the UK lockdown, and were followed weekly for up to about 15 weeks. The sample comprised whole blood. The chain uses TRBV19 and TRBJ2-1; the junction holds 7 bases that match TRBD1. This TCR was sampled from an adult who was a healthcare worker with PCR-confirmed SARS-CoV-2 infection or an uninfected control (not recorded which). The CDR3 protein: CASKRQGDYNEQFF. At the DNA level, the sequence is TGTGCCAGTAAGCGCCAGGGGGACTACAATGAGCAGTTCTTC.